Shown below are 16 T cell receptor beta chains from a single sample sequenced in a study of blood T cell repertoires in COVID-19. This table comes from immunoSEQ multiplex PCR, and its TCRdb copy is limited to in-frame clones, with some not included. The table records about 88,000 clones, about 90% of them present only once. Specimen: peripheral blood. The receptors derive from a human donor with active COVID-19. The donor label of this sample is uncertain.

The chain has TRBV29-1 and TRBJ1-2; possibly TRBD1 for D (5 bases). This CDR3 is 12 amino acids long. Germline CDR1 reads SQVTM; CDR2 reads ANQGSEA. The germline V and J ends were trimmed by 4 bases and 3 bases, with 9 bases remaining between them. For the CDR3, the DNA is TGCAGCGTTGGTGGGGGGGACTATGGCTACACCTTC. Encoded protein: CSVGGGDYGYTF.

The V gene is TRBV7-9, the J gene TRBJ1-2; 10 nucleotides agree with TRBD1. The germline CDR1 and CDR2 sequences are SEHNR and FQNEAQ (reference sequence). V was clipped by 5 bases and J by 4 bases; unmatched bases: 1. This CDR3 has 13 residues. The CDR3 sequence: CASSRDRGYGYTF. CDR3 coding DNA: TGTGCCAGCAGCAGGGACAGGGGCTATGGCTACACCTTC.

This rearrangement joins TRBV10-3 to TRBJ2-6; D perhaps matches TRBD2 (6 bases). Germline V CDR1 and CDR2: ENHRY, SYGVKD. CDR3 length: 16 amino acids. Trimming shortened V by 7 bases and J by 1 base, and 14 bases separated the two germline ends. CDR3 residues: CAIMGGLNSGANVLTF. CDR3 DNA: TGTGCCATCATGGGGGGACTTAATTCTGGGGCCAACGTCCTGACTTTC.

The chain links TRBV2 to TRBJ2-2; maybe TRBD2 (5 bases). The germline CDR1 and CDR2 sequences are SNHLY and FYNNEI. The V and J ends lost 0 bases and 6 bases respectively, with 17 bases between them. The CDR3 is 17 amino acids. The CDR3 sequence is CASSEARPGLGAGELFF. CDR3 in DNA: TGTGCCAGCAGTGAAGCAAGGCCAGGACTTGGGGCCGGGGAGCTGTTTTTT.

The chain uses TRBV19 and TRBJ1-4; D is uncertain. CDR3 length equals 16 residues. Trimming took off 3 bases at V and 6 bases at J, with 17 bases between the two ends. Germline V gene data show CDR1 as LNHDA and CDR2 as SQIVND (reference sequence). In DNA form, the CDR3 reads TGTGCCAGTAGTATGGCCCGGACGACTAGGTATGAAAAACTGTTTTTT. Translated, it gives CASSMARTTRYEKLFF.

This chain links TRBV4-2 with TRBJ2-1; TRBD1 agrees at 8 bases. V lost 4 bases to trimming and J lost 4 bases; unmatched junction nucleotides: 3. The germline gives CDR1 LGHNA, CDR2 YNFKEQ. The CDR3 extends over 14 amino acids. The CDR3 sequence is CASSPGQGYNEQFF. The CDR3 DNA reads as TGTGCCAGCAGCCCTGGACAGGGATACAATGAGCAGTTCTTC.

This chain joins TRBV20-1 and TRBJ2-3, with TRBD2 matching 12 bases. The length of the CDR3 is 16 residues. The ends lost 3 bases at V and 5 bases at J; junction bases unmatched: 9. Germline-derived CDR1 and CDR2 are DFQATT and SNEGSKA (reference sequence). CDR3 in amino acids: CSASFPSGGAGDTQYF. CDR3 nucleotide sequence: TGCAGTGCTAGTTTCCCTAGCGGGGGGGCGGGAGATACGCAGTATTTT.

The chain links TRBV6-6 to TRBJ1-1; 8 bases align to TRBD1. This CDR3 region has 14 residues. The J segment lost 6 bases and the V segment lost 2 bases, leaving 5 bases of the junction unmatched. Germline V gene data show CDR1 as MNHNY and CDR2 as SVGAGI (reference sequence). CDR3 nucleotides: TGTGCCAGCAGTTACGCACAGGGGGGGCCTGAAGCTTTCTTT. Translated: CASSYAQGGPEAFF.

The V call is TRBV7-2, the J call TRBJ2-5, with 12 bases aligning to TRBD1. CDR1 SGHTA and CDR2 FQGNSA come from the germline V gene. V lost 5 bases and J lost 4; bases outside the gene matches: 11. The CDR3 is made up of 17 amino acids. For the CDR3, the DNA is TGTGCCAGCAGCCGTGATACGGGACAGGGGGCTTTAGAGACCCAGTACTTC. It is translated as CASSRDTGQGALETQYF.

This clone was counted only a few times. The J gene is TRBJ1-5, the V gene TRBV30; possible D gene TRBD1, 5 bases. Per the germline V gene, CDR1 is GTSNPN and CDR2 is SVGIG (reference sequence). The CDR3 consists of 13 residues. Trimming pared 4 bases from V and 3 bases from J, leaving 10 bases between. The CDR3 loop is CAWTTVSNQPQHF. DNA of the CDR3: TGTGCCTGGACGACAGTTTCCAATCAGCCCCAGCATTTT.

V gene TRBV18 combines with J gene TRBJ2-7; D call uncertain. Germline CDR1 reads KGHSH; CDR2 reads LQKENI. The CDR3 loop spans 13 amino acids. Trimming cost V 0 bases and J 5 bases, with 8 bases left between them. CDR3 loop: CASSPPSRDEQYF. In DNA form, the CDR3 reads TGTGCCAGCTCACCACCTAGCCGGGACGAGCAGTACTTC.

The chain combines TRBV27 with TRBJ2-3; 13 bases map to TRBD2. With 3 bases clipped from V and 6 bases from J, the junction kept 3 bases outside the gene matches. Germline CDR1 and CDR2: MNHEY and SMNVEV (reference sequence). The CDR3 has 15 residues. The DNA for the CDR3 is TGTGCCAGCAGTTTTGGGACTAGCGGGGAGGATACGCAGTATTTT. Amino acids: CASSFGTSGEDTQYF.

The count of this clone is one. This chain uses TRBV5-1 with TRBJ1-1; D uncertain. From germline, CDR1 is SGHRS and CDR2 YFSETQ. V was shortened by 1 base and J by 4 bases, with 5 bases between the two germline ends. This CDR3 is 12 amino acids long. The chain's CDR3 is CASSLTGTEAFF. CDR3 DNA sequence: TGCGCCAGCAGCTTGACCGGCACTGAAGCTTTCTTT. The whole variable domain, filled in from reference TRBV5-1 and TRBJ1-1, reads KAGVTQTPRYLIKTRGQQVTLSCSPISGHRSVSWYQQTPGQGLQFLFEYFSETQRNKGNFPGRFSGRQFSNSRSEMNVSTLELGDSALYLCASSLTGTEAFFGQGTRLTVV.

The chain carries TRBV6-6 and TRBJ1-2; 7 bases match TRBD1. The CDR3 is 14 amino acids. Germline-derived CDR1 and CDR2 are MNHNY and SVGAGI (reference sequence). J lost 2 bases, V lost 6 bases, and 6 bases had no gene match. The CDR3 loop reads CASSPPTGNYGYTF. The DNA of the CDR3 is TGTGCCAGCAGCCCCCCGACAGGGAACTATGGCTACACCTTC.

V is TRBV4-1 and J is TRBJ1-1; 9 bases are a match to TRBD1. Unmatched junction bases numbered 8, after V lost 3 bases and J lost 0 bases. CDR1 and CDR2 (germline): MGHRA, YSYEKL. CDR3 length: 17 amino acids. The CDR3 region has the DNA TGCGCCAGCAGCCACCTAGATAGGGACAGGGTGAACACTGAAGCTTTCTTT. Translated, it gives CASSHLDRDRVNTEAFF.

The V gene is TRBV9, the J gene TRBJ1-2; 7 nucleotides align to TRBD1. Germline values: CDR1 SGDLS, CDR2 YYNGEE. The CDR3 has 13 residues. After removal of 3 bases from V and 6 bases from J, the junction contained 5 bases not matched to a gene. The CDR3 DNA reads TGTGCCAGCAGCGGAACCACAGGGGATGGCTACACCTTC. Translation gives CASSGTTGDGYTF.